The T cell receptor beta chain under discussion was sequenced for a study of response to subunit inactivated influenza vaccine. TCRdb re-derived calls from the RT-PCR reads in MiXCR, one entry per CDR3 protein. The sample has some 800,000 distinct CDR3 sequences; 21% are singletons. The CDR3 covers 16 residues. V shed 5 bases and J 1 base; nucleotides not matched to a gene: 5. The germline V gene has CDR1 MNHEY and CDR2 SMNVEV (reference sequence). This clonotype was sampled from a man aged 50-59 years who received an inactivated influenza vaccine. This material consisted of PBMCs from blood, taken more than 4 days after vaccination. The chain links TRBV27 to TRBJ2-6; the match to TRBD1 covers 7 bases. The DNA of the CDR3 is TGTGCCAGCAGTCCGGGACAGATTTCTGGGGCCAACGTCCTGACTTTC. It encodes CASSPGQISGANVLTF.